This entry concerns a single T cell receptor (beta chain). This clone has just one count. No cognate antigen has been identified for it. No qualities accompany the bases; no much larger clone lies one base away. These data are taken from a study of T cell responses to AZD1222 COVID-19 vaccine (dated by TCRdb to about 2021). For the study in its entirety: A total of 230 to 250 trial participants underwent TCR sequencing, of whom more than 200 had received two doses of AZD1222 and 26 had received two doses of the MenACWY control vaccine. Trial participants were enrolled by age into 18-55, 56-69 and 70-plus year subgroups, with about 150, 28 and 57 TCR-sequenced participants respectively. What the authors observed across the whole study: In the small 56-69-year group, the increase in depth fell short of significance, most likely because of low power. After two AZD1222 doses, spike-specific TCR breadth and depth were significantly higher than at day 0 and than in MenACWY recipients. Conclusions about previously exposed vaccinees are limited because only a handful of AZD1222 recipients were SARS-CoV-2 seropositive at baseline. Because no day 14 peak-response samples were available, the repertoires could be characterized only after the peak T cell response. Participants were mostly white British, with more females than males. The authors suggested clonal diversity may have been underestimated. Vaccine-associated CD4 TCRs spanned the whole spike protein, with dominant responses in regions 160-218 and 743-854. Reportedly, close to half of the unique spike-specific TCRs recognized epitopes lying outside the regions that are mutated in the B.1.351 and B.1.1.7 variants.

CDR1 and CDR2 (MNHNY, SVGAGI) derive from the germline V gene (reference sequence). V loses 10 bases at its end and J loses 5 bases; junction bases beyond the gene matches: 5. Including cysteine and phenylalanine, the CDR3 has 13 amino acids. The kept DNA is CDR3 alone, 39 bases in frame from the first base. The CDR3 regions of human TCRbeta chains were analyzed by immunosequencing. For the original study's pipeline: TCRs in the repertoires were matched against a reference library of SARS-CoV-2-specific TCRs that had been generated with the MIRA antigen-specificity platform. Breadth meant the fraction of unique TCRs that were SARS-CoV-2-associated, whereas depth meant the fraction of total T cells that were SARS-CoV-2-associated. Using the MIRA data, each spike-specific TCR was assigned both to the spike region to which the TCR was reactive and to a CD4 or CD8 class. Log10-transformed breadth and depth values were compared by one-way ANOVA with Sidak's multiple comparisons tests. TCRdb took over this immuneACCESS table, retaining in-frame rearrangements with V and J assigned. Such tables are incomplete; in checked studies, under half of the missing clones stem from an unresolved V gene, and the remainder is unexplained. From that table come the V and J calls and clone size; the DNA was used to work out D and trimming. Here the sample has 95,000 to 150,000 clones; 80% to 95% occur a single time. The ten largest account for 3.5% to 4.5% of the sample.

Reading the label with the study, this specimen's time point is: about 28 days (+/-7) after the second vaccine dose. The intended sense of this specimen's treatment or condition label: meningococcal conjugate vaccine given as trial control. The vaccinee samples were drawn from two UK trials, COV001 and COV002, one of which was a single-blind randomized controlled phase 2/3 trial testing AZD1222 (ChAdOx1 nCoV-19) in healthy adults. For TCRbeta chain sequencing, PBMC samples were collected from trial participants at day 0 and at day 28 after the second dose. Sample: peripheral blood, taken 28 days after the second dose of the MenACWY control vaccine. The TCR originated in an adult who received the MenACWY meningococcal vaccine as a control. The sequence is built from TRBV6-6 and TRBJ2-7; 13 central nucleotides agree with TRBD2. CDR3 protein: CATGLAGAHEQYF. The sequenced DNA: TGTGCCACAGGACTAGCGGGAGCCCACGAGCAGTACTTC.